This is a list of T cell receptor beta chains from one sample in a study of CD8 T cells in Susac syndrome. TCRdb passed the immunoSEQ multiplex PCR reads through MiXCR, listing each CDR3 protein once. The sample carries 100,000 or so distinct CDR3 sequences, 95% recorded once. Sequenced sample: CD8+ T cells from PBMCs. The receptors were gathered from a human donor with Susac syndrome. The CDR3 runs from the conserved cysteine through the conserved F or W. D genes are given only for firm matches. Rows may omit the clone size; those that give it use once, few, many or a size class.

J	size	V	D	CDR3	DNA
TRBJ2-1	NA	TRBV29-1	NA	CSVGGWRDEQFF	TGCAGCGTTGGAGGGTGGCGGGATGAGCAGTTCTTC
TRBJ2-3	NA	TRBV29-1	NA	CSVWYTDTQYF	TGCAGCGTATGGTACACAGATACGCAGTATTTT
TRBJ1-2	NA	TRBV5-1	NA	CASSWDLSTGYTF	TGCGCCAGCTCTTGGGACCTATCCACGGGCTACACCTTC
TRBJ2-3	NA	TRBV28	NA	CASRDGGAKDTQYF	TGTGCCAGCAGGGACGGAGGGGCGAAAGATACGCAGTATTTT
TRBJ2-7	once	TRBV5-4	NA	CASSLSESSYEQYF	TGTGCCAGCAGCTTAAGCGAAAGCTCCTACGAGCAGTACTTC
TRBJ2-3	NA	TRBV2	TRBD2	CASSELVTSNTDTQYF	TGTGCCAGCAGTGAATTAGTGACTAGCAACACAGATACGCAGTATTTT
TRBJ2-5	NA	TRBV7-7	TRBD1	CASSVGQGEVETQYF	TGTGCCAGCAGCGTAGGACAGGGGGAGGTAGAGACCCAGTACTTC
TRBJ2-3	NA	TRBV7-3	TRBD2	CASSLGLAKDTQYF	TGTGCCAGCAGCCTCGGACTAGCGAAAGATACGCAGTATTTT
TRBJ1-1	few	TRBV3-1	NA	CASSQEGNTEAFF	TGTGCCAGCAGCCAAGAAGGGAACACTGAAGCTTTCTTT
TRBJ2-7	NA	TRBV9	NA	CASSPDATGEDEQYF	TGTGCCAGCAGCCCAGACGCGACGGGGGAGGACGAGCAGTACTTC
TRBJ1-3	NA	TRBV15	NA	CATSRDLGSPIYF	TGTGCCACCAGCAGAGATTTGGGCAGTCCGATATATTTT
TRBJ2-3	NA	TRBV29-1	NA	CSAIRVEGTDTQYF	TGCAGCGCAATCCGAGTCGAGGGCACAGATACGCAGTATTTT